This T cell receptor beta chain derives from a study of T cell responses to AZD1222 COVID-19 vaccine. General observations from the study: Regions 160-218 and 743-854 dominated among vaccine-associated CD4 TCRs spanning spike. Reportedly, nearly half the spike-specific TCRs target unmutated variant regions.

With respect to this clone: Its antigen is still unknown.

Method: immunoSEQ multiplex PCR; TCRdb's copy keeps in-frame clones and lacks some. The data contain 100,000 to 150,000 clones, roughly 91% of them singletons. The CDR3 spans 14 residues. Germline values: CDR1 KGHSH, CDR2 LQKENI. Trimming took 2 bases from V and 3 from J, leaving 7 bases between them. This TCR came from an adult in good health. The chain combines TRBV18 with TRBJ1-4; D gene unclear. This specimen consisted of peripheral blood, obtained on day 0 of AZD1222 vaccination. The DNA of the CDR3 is TGTGCCAGCTCACCAGGGAGTCCTAATGAAAAACTGTTTTTT. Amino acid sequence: CASSPGSPNEKLFF.